These 18 T cell receptor beta chains were all obtained from the same sample, sequenced in a study of OX40 agonist ivuxolimab in advanced cancers. Profiled with immunoSEQ multiplex PCR; TCRdb holds only in-frame clones, not every one. The sample includes some 89,000 clones, about 80% of them seen just once. The source material was CD4+ or CD8+ T cells sorted from blood, sampled in a trial of the OX40 agonist ivuxolimab. The receptors were gathered from an adult with an advanced solid tumor such as melanoma, head and neck, liver or kidney cancer.

The chain has TRBV7-2 and TRBJ2-3, with D perhaps matching TRBD1 (6 bases). This CDR3 is 10 amino acids long. The germline V and J ends were trimmed by 3 bases and 14 bases, with 9 bases remaining between them. Germline CDR1 SGHTA, CDR2 FQGNSA. The CDR3 DNA is TGTGCCAGCAGCTTTCCAGGGGCGTATTTT. Translation gives CASSFPGAYF.

The chain recombines TRBV10-3 with TRBJ1-5, with a weak D call TRBD1 (6 bases). V was shortened by 2 bases and J by 2 bases, with 10 bases between the two germline ends. Germline lookup yields CDR1 ENHRY and CDR2 SYGVKD. The CDR3 spans 15 residues. The CDR3 DNA reads as TGTGCCATCAGTGAGCAGACAGGAGGCAATCAGCCCCAGCATTTT. Translating gives CAISEQTGGNQPQHF.

J is TRBJ1-3 and V is TRBV4-1; D call uncertain. The CDR3 loop spans 12 amino acids. From germline, CDR1 is MGHRA and CDR2 YSYEKL. The V end was cut by 1 base, the J end by 7 bases, with 5 bases between. CDR3 sequence (DNA): TGCGCCAGCAGCCAAGGGTGGAACACCATATATTTT. It specifies CASSQGWNTIYF.

The chain is built from TRBV6-1 and TRBJ2-3; no firm D call. The germline V gene has CDR1 MNHNS and CDR2 SASEGT. Trimming took off 2 bases at V and 2 bases at J, with 8 bases between the two ends. The CDR3 runs to 14 residues. CDR3 in DNA: TGTGCCAGCAGTGAACCTGGCAACACAGATACGCAGTATTTT. It encodes CASSEPGNTDTQYF.

The DNA for the CDR3 is TGTGCCAGCTCCCGGGACAGCTACAATGAGCAGTTCTTC. Residues: CASSRDSYNEQFF. The chain joins TRBV7-3 to TRBJ2-1; 7 nucleotides align to TRBD1. The V gene end was trimmed by 8 bases and the J gene end by 3 bases; junction bases not matched to a gene: 4. Germline lookup yields CDR1 SGHTA and CDR2 FQGTGA. The CDR3 loop spans 13 amino acids.

This clone was recorded a few times. The chain couples TRBV28 to TRBJ2-7, with D perhaps given as TRBD1 or TRBD2 (5 bases each). V shed 6 bases and J shed 3 bases, with 18 bases lying between them. The CDR3 has 15 residues. Germline V gene lookup returns CDR1 MDHEN and CDR2 SYDVKM. The CDR3 reads CASRMGPTLFYEQYF. CDR3 DNA: TGTGCCAGCAGAATGGGACCCACGCTGTTCTACGAGCAGTACTTC. Combining the CDR3 with reference TRBV28 and TRBJ2-7 gives the whole variable domain DVKVTQSSRYLVKRTGEKVFLECVQDMDHENMFWYRQDPGLGLRLIYFSYDVKMKEKGDIPEGYSVSREKKERFSLILESASTNQTSMYLCASRMGPTLFYEQYFGPGTRLTVT.

The rearrangement uses TRBV2 and TRBJ1-1; D gene unclear. CDR3 length equals 13 residues. V lost 6 bases and J 0 bases, leaving 8 bases between the germline ends. The germline V gene encodes CDR1 SNHLY and CDR2 FYNNEI. The CDR3 DNA sequence: TGTGCCAGCAGACGGAGCATGAACACTGAAGCTTTCTTT. It yields the protein CASRRSMNTEAFF.

The V call is TRBV28, the J call TRBJ1-1; D not resolved. Germline CDR1 is MDHEN and CDR2 is SYDVKM. V lost 3 bases to trimming and J lost 0 bases, with 17 bases between them. This CDR3 spans 17 amino acids. The CDR3 sequence: CASSFLGRWTMNTEAFF. The CDR3 bases are TGTGCCAGCAGTTTCCTCGGACGGTGGACCATGAACACTGAAGCTTTCTTT. Full variable domain (outside the CDR3, taken from reference TRBV28 and TRBJ1-1): DVKVTQSSRYLVKRTGEKVFLECVQDMDHENMFWYRQDPGLGLRLIYFSYDVKMKEKGDIPEGYSVSREKKERFSLILESASTNQTSMYLCASSFLGRWTMNTEAFFGQGTRLTVV.

The chain uses TRBV19 and TRBJ1-5; TRBD1 is a possible D gene (5 bases). The CDR3 is 17 amino acids. Trimming cost V 7 bases and J 3 bases, with 22 bases left between them. Germline CDR1 LNHDA, CDR2 SQIVND (reference sequence). This CDR3 reads CASMGASFTGLNQPQHF. CDR3 nucleotides: TGTGCCAGTATGGGAGCCTCGTTCACGGGGCTCAATCAGCCCCAGCATTTT.

The V and J genes are TRBV4-3 and TRBJ1-1; D not certain. The CDR3 length is 13 residues. Germline CDR1 LGHNA, CDR2 YSLEER. The V end was cut by 4 bases, the J end by 1 base, with 7 bases between. The CDR3 here is CASSLSKNTEAFF. The DNA for the CDR3 is TGCGCCAGCAGCCTCTCGAAGAACACTGAAGCTTTCTTT.

The chain uses TRBV18 and TRBJ2-6; D unresolved. This CDR3 is 14 amino acids long. The germline V gene has CDR1 KGHSH and CDR2 LQKENI. V was cut by 3 bases and J by 1 base, with 4 bases left in between. The CDR3 loop reads CASSPKSGANVLTF. The CDR3 bases are TGTGCCAGCTCACCTAAATCTGGGGCCAACGTCCTGACTTTC.

This clone appeared a few times. J is TRBJ2-3 and V is TRBV18, with 9 bases matching TRBD2. With 2 bases clipped from V and 5 bases from J, the junction kept 5 bases outside the gene matches. Germline lookup yields CDR1 KGHSH and CDR2 LQKENI. This CDR3 comprises 15 residues. The CDR3 sequence: CASSPASGERDTQYF. CDR3 bases: TGTGCCAGCTCACCAGCTAGCGGGGAAAGAGATACGCAGTATTTT. Together with reference TRBV18 and TRBJ2-3, the CDR3 gives the full variable domain: NAGVMQNPRHLVRRRGQEARLRCSPMKGHSHVYWYRQLPEEGLKFMVYLQKENIIDESGMPKERFSAEFPKEGPSILRIQQVVRGDSAAYFCASSPASGERDTQYFGPGTRLTVL.

This clone came up once. The V call is TRBV7-9, the J call TRBJ1-2; 9 nucleotides line up with TRBD1. Germline V gene lookup returns CDR1 SEHNR and CDR2 FQNEAQ (reference sequence). V gave up 4 bases and J gave up 1 base; unmatched junction bases: 10. This CDR3 has 17 amino acids. The CDR3 DNA sequence: TGTGCCAGCAGCTCCAGGGGGGGGGACAGGGATAACTATGGCTACACCTTC. As protein: CASSSRGGDRDNYGYTF.

The chain joins TRBV5-1 to TRBJ1-2, with TRBD1 matching over 7 bases. CDR3 length: 12 residues. With 3 bases clipped from V and 10 bases from J, the junction kept 6 bases outside the gene matches. Per germline, CDR1 SGHRS and CDR2 YFSETQ. This CDR3 reads CASSYDREVYTF. The DNA of the CDR3 is TGCGCCAGCAGCTACGACAGGGAGGTCTACACCTTC.

This clone was counted only a few times. This sequence joins TRBV19 and TRBJ1-2; D is unclear. V dropped 7 bases and J dropped 0 bases, with 12 bases sitting between them. Per germline, CDR1 LNHDA and CDR2 SQIVND (reference sequence). The CDR3 contains 14 residues. CDR3 in DNA: TGTGCCAGTACACGTAGCCGATCTAACTATGGCTACACCTTC. It encodes CASTRSRSNYGYTF. Using reference TRBV19 and TRBJ1-2 for the parts outside the CDR3, the full variable domain is DGGITQSPKYLFRKEGQNVTLSCEQNLNHDAMYWYRQDPGQGLRLIYYSQIVNDFQKGDIAEGYSVSREKKESFPLTVTSAQKNPTAFYLCASTRSRSNYGYTFGSGTRLTVV.

This clone was found once. The chain recombines TRBV19 with TRBJ2-5, with 11 bases matching TRBD2. V dropped 4 bases and J dropped 3; count of bases not matched to a gene: 4. Per the germline V gene, CDR1 is LNHDA and CDR2 is SQIVND (reference sequence). There are 15 residues in the CDR3. The CDR3 protein is CASSNGLAGEETQYF. The CDR3 nucleotides are TGTGCCAGTAGTAACGGACTAGCGGGCGAAGAGACCCAGTACTTC.

This clone has ten or more counts. The chain couples TRBV19 to TRBJ2-7; the match to TRBD1 covers 7 bases. The germline V gene has CDR1 LNHDA and CDR2 SQIVND (reference sequence). CDR3 length: 14 amino acids. Trimming took 6 bases from V and 3 from J; bases not matched to a gene: 8. The CDR3 region has the DNA TGTGCCAGTAGCGAGGGACAGACAATCTACGAGCAGTACTTC. This gives the protein CASSEGQTIYEQYF.

The J gene is TRBJ2-1, the V gene TRBV19, with 7 bases matching TRBD2. V shed 5 bases, J shed 8 bases, and the junction held 6 bases outside the gene matches. The CDR3 extends over 13 amino acids. Germline V gives CDR1 LNHDA, CDR2 SQIVND (reference sequence). The CDR3 protein is CASSDRLADEQFF. CDR3 nucleotide sequence: TGTGCCAGTAGTGACCGACTAGCAGATGAGCAGTTCTTC.